This T cell receptor beta chain was sequenced for a study of blood T cell repertoires in COVID-19. Overall study: COVID-19 samples, acute and convalescent, were from the United States, Italy and Spain. The cDNA or gDNA used as material had been derived from T cells, B-cell-depleted T cells, or PBMCs.

Trimming removed 4 bases at V and 7 bases at J, with 8 bases between. The CDR3 consists of 12 residues. CDR1 is SGHRS, CDR2 YFSETQ, per germline. Authors' data handling: Reference gene primer amplification gave nucleated cell count estimates. The assay was immunoSEQ multiplex PCR, and TCRdb's table has in-frame clones only and misses some. V, J and clone size are taken as reported in that table, and D and trimming were inferred from the DNA itself. The sample includes tens of thousands of clones, approximately 85% seen only once; the top ten take about 13%. Source material: peripheral blood. The source of this sequence is a human donor in a cohort sampled during active COVID-19. The gene calls are TRBV5-1 and TRBJ2-2; unclear D gene. The CDR3 bases are TGCGCCAGCAGCGCTGGCATCGGGGAGCTGTTTTTT. Translation gives CASSAGIGELFF. Looking up the rest from reference TRBV5-1 and TRBJ2-2 gives the full variable domain: KAGVTQTPRYLIKTRGQQVTLSCSPISGHRSVSWYQQTPGQGLQFLFEYFSETQRNKGNFPGRFSGRQFSNSRSEMNVSTLELGDSALYLCASSAGIGELFFGEGSRLTVL.